Reported below is one T cell receptor beta chain. Some clones are missing from TCRdb's copy, which holds only in-frame ones; the method was immunoSEQ multiplex PCR. This sample yields 85,000 to 130,000 clones, of which under 95% are seen a single time; around 1.5% belongs to the top ten. V was trimmed by 4 bases and J by 6 bases, leaving 13 bases between them. CDR1 SGHNT and CDR2 YYREEE come from the germline V gene (reference sequence). This CDR3 is 14 amino acids long. This sample stems from a study of T cell changes during pregnancy in multiple sclerosis. Sequenced here: peripheral blood, sampled after pregnancy. The source of this sequence is a female donor with multiple sclerosis, enrolled in a pregnancy study. This rearrangement joins TRBV5-4 to TRBJ2-2; no reliable D call. As DNA, the CDR3 is TGTGCCAGCAGCACCGATGCCCGGTCCGGGGAGCTGTTTTTT. It specifies CASSTDARSGELFF.